These 17 T cell receptor beta chains came from one sample sequenced in a study of control samples from healthy donors and cancer patients. Some clones are missing from TCRdb's copy, which holds only in-frame ones; the method was immunoSEQ multiplex PCR. The data contain tens of thousands of clones, about 85% of them singletons. Sequenced: blood. Every receptor here comes from a woman in her 70s in good health.

The chain uses TRBV6-1 and TRBJ2-2; 8 nucleotides match TRBD1. Trimming cost V 2 bases and J 7 bases; bases outside gene matches: 3. Germline V gene lookup returns CDR1 MNHNS and CDR2 SASEGT. This CDR3 region has 14 residues. The CDR3 spells CASSETGGYGELFF. For the CDR3, the DNA is TGTGCCAGCAGTGAAACAGGGGGATACGGGGAGCTGTTTTTT.

The chain combines TRBV5-6 with TRBJ2-3; 7 bases fit TRBD1. Looked up from germline, CDR1 is SGHDT and CDR2 is YYEEEE. With 3 bases clipped from V and 2 bases from J, the junction kept 6 bases outside the gene matches. There are 15 residues in the CDR3. CDR3 loop: CASSWGTATTDTQYF. CDR3 nucleotide sequence: TGTGCCAGCAGCTGGGGGACAGCAACCACAGATACGCAGTATTTT.

CDR3 loop: CASSQGGSTGELFF. The CDR3 nucleotides are TGCGCCAGCAGCCAAGGTGGTAGCACCGGGGAGCTGTTTTTT. The chain employs TRBV4-3 and TRBJ2-2, with D unresolved. The CDR3 contains 14 residues. V lost 1 base to trimming and J lost 4 bases, with 7 bases between them. Germline V CDR1 and CDR2: LGHNA, YSLEER.

The V call is TRBV6-1, the J call TRBJ1-5; D is undetermined. V lost 2 bases, J lost 5 bases, and 13 bases lay in between. Germline CDR1 is MNHNS and CDR2 is SASEGT. This CDR3 has 15 residues. The CDR3 spells CASSERGSSHQPQHF. CDR3 sequence (DNA): TGTGCCAGCAGTGAACGCGGGAGCTCCCATCAGCCCCAGCATTTT.

This clone came up many times. This sequence joins TRBV27 and TRBJ2-1, with D perhaps TRBD2 (5 bases). CDR3 length equals 17 residues. V was cut by 6 bases and J by 4 bases, with 22 bases left in between. The germline gives CDR1 MNHEY, CDR2 SMNVEV (reference sequence). The CDR3 loop is CASRDPSNSGFYNEQFF. The CDR3 coding sequence is TGTGCCAGCAGAGACCCTTCGAACTCGGGGTTTTACAATGAGCAGTTCTTC.

The genes are TRBV5-1 and TRBJ2-1; 9 bases agree with TRBD2. After removal of 2 bases from V and 6 bases from J, the junction contained 6 bases not matched to a gene. The CDR3 is 15 residues long. Germline CDR1 and CDR2: SGHRS and YFSETQ. The CDR3 bases are TGCGCCAGCAGCTTCGGCCTAGCGGGGTCCAATGAGCAGTTCTTC. This codes for CASSFGLAGSNEQFF.

The chain recombines TRBV19 with TRBJ1-6; D gene uncertain. Trimming left V 8 bases short and J 10 bases short, with 15 bases between. Looked up from germline, CDR1 is LNHDA and CDR2 is SQIVND (reference sequence). There are 13 residues in the CDR3. The CDR3 region has the DNA TGTGCCAGTTCTCCGTCCCAGCGGTCACCCCTCCACTTT. It is translated as CASSPSQRSPLHF.

The rearrangement links TRBV11-2 to TRBJ1-1; D perhaps matches TRBD1 (5 bases). This CDR3 has 16 residues. Trimming took off 4 bases at V and 0 bases at J, with 15 bases between the two ends. Germline CDR1 is SGHAT and CDR2 is FQNNGV. The CDR3 nucleotides are TGTGCCAGCAGCTCCCATGGGGGAGGGGTGAACACTGAAGCTTTCTTT. Its translation is CASSSHGGGVNTEAFF.

V is TRBV3-1 (or the pseudogene TRBV3-2) and J is TRBJ2-7; weak D call: TRBD2 (6 bases). The CDR3 is made up of 14 amino acids. Trimming pared 7 bases from V and 2 bases from J, leaving 15 bases between. From germline, CDR1 is LGHDT and CDR2 YNNKEL (reference sequence). The CDR3: CASTLDYATYEQYF. The CDR3 DNA reads as TGTGCCAGCACTTTGGACTACGCAACCTACGAGCAGTACTTC.

J is TRBJ1-1 and V is TRBV7-9; D not certain. The CDR3 contains 14 residues. With 5 bases removed from V and 0 bases from J, the gap between germline ends came to 10 bases. Per the germline V gene, CDR1 is SEHNR and CDR2 is FQNEAQ (reference sequence). CDR3 region: CASSPRRVNTEAFF. The CDR3 nucleotides are TGTGCCAGCAGCCCTAGGAGGGTGAACACTGAAGCTTTCTTT. Looking up the rest from reference TRBV7-9 and TRBJ1-1 gives the full variable domain: DTGVSQNPRHKITKRGQNVTFRCDPISEHNRLYWYRQTLGQGPEFLTYFQNEAQLEKSRLLSDRFSAERPKGSFSTLEIQRTEQGDSAMYLCASSPRRVNTEAFFGQGTRLTVV.

This clone was seen only a few times. The genes are TRBV29-1 and TRBJ2-1; D not certain. The CDR3 has 17 amino acids. V lost 3 bases and J lost 7, with 25 bases in between. The germline gives CDR1 SQVTM, CDR2 ANQGSEA. The CDR3 region has the DNA TGCAGCGTTGACGACGTCACTTACAGATCGAAGAGGAATGAGCAGTTCTTC. Its translation is CSVDDVTYRSKRNEQFF.

This clone has a single count. This chain uses TRBV9 with TRBJ1-1; D call uncertain. Germline lookup yields CDR1 SGDLS and CDR2 YYNGEE. V was shortened by 0 bases and J by 0 bases, with 6 bases between the two germline ends. The CDR3 contains 14 residues. The CDR3 coding sequence is TGTGCCAGCAGCGTAGGCGTCATGAACACTGAAGCTTTCTTT. It yields the protein CASSVGVMNTEAFF.

The chain employs TRBV12-3 or TRBV12-4 and TRBJ2-7; the D is unclear. This CDR3 comprises 11 residues. V was clipped by 3 bases and J by 4 bases, with 4 bases between them. CDR3 amino acids: CASSFDYEQYF. As DNA, the CDR3 is TGTGCCAGCAGTTTCGATTACGAGCAGTACTTC.

The chain combines TRBV30 with TRBJ1-2; no reliable D call. Germline V gene data show CDR1 as GTSNPN and CDR2 as SVGIG (reference sequence). The CDR3 totals 13 residues. The V gene lost 8 bases and the J gene lost 5 bases, with 18 bases spanning the gap. CDR3 nucleotide sequence: TGTGCCCTGAGGCAGTTTGTCGGGTATGGCTACACCTTC. This codes for CALRQFVGYGYTF.

This rearrangement joins TRBV3-1 (or the pseudogene TRBV3-2) to TRBJ1-5, with a weak D call TRBD1 (5 bases). Germline V CDR1 and CDR2: LGHDT, YNNKEL (reference sequence). The CDR3 totals 14 residues. Trimming removed 0 bases from V and 5 bases from J, with 8 bases in between. CDR3 amino acids: CASSQEGVHQPQHF. Here the CDR3 DNA reads TGTGCCAGCAGCCAAGAAGGGGTTCATCAGCCCCAGCATTTT.

CDR3: CASSSGQLNYGYTF. The CDR3 DNA sequence: TGTGCCAGCAGCTCGGGACAGTTAAACTATGGCTACACCTTC. The chain has TRBV5-6 and TRBJ1-2; 7 positions match TRBD1. The V gene's germline CDR1 is SGHDT and CDR2 YYEEEE. V lost 3 bases, J lost 2 bases, and 4 bases stayed unmatched. The CDR3 runs to 14 residues. Drawing the rest from reference TRBV5-6 and TRBJ1-2, the complete variable domain is DAGVTQSPTHLIKTRGQQVTLRCSPKSGHDTVSWYQQALGQGPQFIFQYYEEEERQRGNFPDRFSGHQFPNYSSELNVNALLLGDSALYLCASSSGQLNYGYTFGSGTRLTVV.

The V gene is TRBV7-9, the J gene TRBJ1-1; 7 bases line up with TRBD1. There are 15 residues in the CDR3. J was trimmed by 1 base and V by 2 bases; bases with no gene match: 4. Germline V CDR1 and CDR2: SEHNR, FQNEAQ (reference sequence). CDR3 sequence (DNA): TGTGCCAGCAGCTTAACAGGGGTTGGGAACACTGAAGCTTTCTTT. It yields the protein CASSLTGVGNTEAFF.